The rows below give T cell receptor beta chains drawn from one sample of a study of blood T cell repertoires in COVID-19. Clones were sequenced by immunoSEQ multiplex PCR, and TCRdb holds only the in-frame ones, with some missing. Among a few hundred thousand clones, 65% to 85% were seen once, and the ten largest hold about 7%. The specimen sequenced was PBMCs or T cells enriched from blood (not recorded which). These receptors originate from a woman aged 40-49 years who had recovered from COVID-19. Each CDR3 is given with its conserved first and last residue. A D gene is named only where the DNA matches it firmly. Clone size is shown for a subset of rows, as once, few, many or a class of expanded clone.

clone size: NA; J gene: TRBJ1-1; D gene: NA; V gene: TRBV11-2; CDR3 protein: CASSLRRVVDTEAFF; CDR3 DNA: TGTGCCAGCAGCTTAAGGAGGGTCGTGGACACTGAAGCTTTCTTT
clone size: NA; J gene: TRBJ2-2; D gene: TRBD1; V gene: TRBV12-5; CDR3 protein: CASGLVYWGTGWTGELFF; CDR3 DNA: TGTGCTAGTGGTTTGGTATATTGGGGGACAGGGTGGACCGGGGAGCTGTTTTTT
clone size: NA; J gene: TRBJ2-7; D gene: NA; V gene: TRBV3-1/TRBV3-2; CDR3 protein: CASSQEGRTALGYEQYF; CDR3 DNA: TGTGCCAGCAGCCAGGAGGGGAGGACGGCTCTAGGCTACGAGCAGTACTTC
clone size: NA; J gene: TRBJ1-5; D gene: TRBD1; V gene: TRBV7-6; CDR3 protein: CASSLVGGQGAKPQHF; CDR3 DNA: TGTGCCAGCAGCTTAGTCGGAGGACAGGGGGCTAAGCCCCAGCATTTT
clone size: NA; J gene: TRBJ2-7; D gene: TRBD2; V gene: TRBV28; CDR3 protein: CASSLCVEREGPYEQYF; CDR3 DNA: TGTGCCAGCAGTTTATGCGTGGAGCGGGAGGGCCCCTACGAGCAGTACTTC
clone size: NA; J gene: TRBJ2-3; D gene: TRBD2; V gene: TRBV6-2/TRBV6-3; CDR3 protein: CASSRGAGYSTDTQYF; CDR3 DNA: TGTGCCAGCAGCCGAGGAGCGGGATATAGCACAGATACGCAGTATTTT
clone size: few; J gene: TRBJ2-7; D gene: TRBD1; V gene: TRBV9; CDR3 protein: CASSVDRGVNEQYF; CDR3 DNA: TGTGCCAGCAGCGTAGACAGGGGTGTCAACGAGCAGTACTTC
clone size: NA; J gene: TRBJ2-1; D gene: TRBD2; V gene: TRBV6-4; CDR3 protein: CASSDRTSAIDEQFF; CDR3 DNA: TGTGCCAGCAGTGACAGGACTAGCGCAATCGATGAGCAGTTCTTC
clone size: NA; J gene: TRBJ1-2; D gene: NA; V gene: TRBV30; CDR3 protein: CAWSHLLDYGYTF; CDR3 DNA: TGTGCCTGGAGTCACTTACTCGACTATGGCTACACCTTC
clone size: NA; J gene: TRBJ2-1; D gene: TRBD2; V gene: TRBV9; CDR3 protein: CASSVEGLAGGDQFF; CDR3 DNA: TGTGCCAGCAGCGTAGAGGGACTAGCGGGAGGCGACCAGTTCTTC
clone size: NA; J gene: TRBJ1-5; D gene: NA; V gene: TRBV30; CDR3 protein: CAWSMWGGGGNQPQHF; CDR3 DNA: TGTGCCTGGAGTATGTGGGGAGGGGGAGGCAATCAGCCCCAGCATTTT
clone size: once; J gene: TRBJ1-6; D gene: NA; V gene: TRBV18; CDR3 protein: CASSPLLQGTAPLHF; CDR3 DNA: TGTGCCAGCTCACCACTACTCCAGGGGACGGCACCCCTCCACTTT
clone size: NA; J gene: TRBJ1-5; D gene: TRBD1; V gene: TRBV7-2; CDR3 protein: CASRQGGSNQPQHF; CDR3 DNA: TGTGCCAGCAGACAGGGGGGGAGCAATCAGCCCCAGCATTTT
clone size: NA; J gene: TRBJ2-1; D gene: TRBD2; V gene: TRBV27; CDR3 protein: CASSLTSGSSYNEQFF; CDR3 DNA: TGTGCCAGCAGTTTAACTAGCGGGAGCTCCTACAATGAGCAGTTCTTC
clone size: many; J gene: TRBJ2-1; D gene: NA; V gene: TRBV19; CDR3 protein: CASSIVVRQGPYNEQFF; CDR3 DNA: TGTGCCAGTAGTATAGTGGTAAGGCAGGGGCCCTACAATGAGCAGTTCTTC
clone size: NA; J gene: TRBJ2-1; D gene: TRBD2; V gene: TRBV27; CDR3 protein: CASSLRAGGLWNEQFF; CDR3 DNA: TGTGCCAGCAGTTTAAGAGCGGGAGGCCTTTGGAATGAGCAGTTCTTC
clone size: NA; J gene: TRBJ2-7; D gene: TRBD2; V gene: TRBV7-3; CDR3 protein: CASSLRAGGPYEQYF; CDR3 DNA: TGTGCCAGCAGCTTAAGAGCGGGAGGGCCTTACGAGCAGTACTTC
clone size: NA; J gene: TRBJ2-1; D gene: TRBD2; V gene: TRBV5-1; CDR3 protein: CASSLAAGVEQFF; CDR3 DNA: TGCGCCAGCAGCTTGGCTGCGGGAGTGGAGCAGTTCTTC
clone size: NA; J gene: TRBJ2-7; D gene: TRBD2; V gene: TRBV28; CDR3 protein: CASSPPAGTSGRKPYEQYF; CDR3 DNA: TGTGCCAGCAGTCCCCCAGCGGGGACTAGCGGGAGGAAACCCTACGAGCAGTACTTC
clone size: NA; J gene: TRBJ1-2; D gene: NA; V gene: TRBV28; CDR3 protein: CASRILRGPQYGYTF; CDR3 DNA: TGTGCCAGCAGAATTCTCAGGGGTCCCCAATATGGCTACACCTTC
clone size: NA; J gene: TRBJ2-7; D gene: NA; V gene: TRBV6-5; CDR3 protein: CASRTTRQSTYEQYF; CDR3 DNA: TGTGCCAGCAGAACTACCCGACAGTCGACCTACGAGCAGTACTTC
clone size: once; J gene: TRBJ2-6; D gene: TRBD2; V gene: TRBV6-1; CDR3 protein: CASSGVLAGSSGANVLTF; CDR3 DNA: TGTGCCAGCAGTGGCGTACTAGCGGGGAGCTCTGGGGCCAACGTCCTGACTTTC
clone size: NA; J gene: TRBJ1-2; D gene: TRBD1; V gene: TRBV5-4; CDR3 protein: CASSPTRTGQLGYTF; CDR3 DNA: TGTGCCAGCAGCCCGACACGGACAGGGCAATTAGGCTACACCTTC
clone size: NA; J gene: TRBJ2-2; D gene: NA; V gene: TRBV7-8; CDR3 protein: CASSLAYGSGELFF; CDR3 DNA: TGTGCCAGCAGCTTAGCGTACGGGTCCGGGGAGCTGTTTTTT
clone size: NA; J gene: TRBJ2-3; D gene: NA; V gene: TRBV11-3; CDR3 protein: CASSLAEGIHTQYF; CDR3 DNA: TGTGCCAGCAGCTTGGCGGAGGGCATACATACGCAGTATTTT
clone size: NA; J gene: TRBJ1-2; D gene: TRBD1; V gene: TRBV25-1; CDR3 protein: CASSGGGHYGYTF; CDR3 DNA: TGTGCCAGCAGTGGAGGGGGCCACTATGGCTACACCTTC
clone size: NA; J gene: TRBJ1-6; D gene: NA; V gene: TRBV7-9; CDR3 protein: CASSRGTENSPLHF; CDR3 DNA: TGTGCCAGCAGCCGCGGGACGGAAAATTCACCCCTCCACTTT
clone size: NA; J gene: TRBJ2-6; D gene: NA; V gene: TRBV5-1; CDR3 protein: CASSLVGSGANVLTF; CDR3 DNA: TGCGCCAGCAGCTTGGTCGGCTCTGGGGCCAACGTCCTGACTTTC
clone size: NA; J gene: TRBJ2-7; D gene: TRBD1; V gene: TRBV18; CDR3 protein: CASSPRQGSSYEQYF; CDR3 DNA: TGTGCCAGCTCGCCTCGACAGGGGAGCTCCTACGAGCAGTACTTC
clone size: NA; J gene: TRBJ1-4; D gene: NA; V gene: TRBV12-5; CDR3 protein: CASGREVAGNEKLFF; CDR3 DNA: TGTGCTAGTGGAAGGGAGGTAGCGGGAAATGAAAAACTGTTTTTT
clone size: NA; J gene: TRBJ1-2; D gene: NA; V gene: TRBV11-3; CDR3 protein: CASSLVGGSGYTF; CDR3 DNA: TGTGCCAGCAGCTTAGTGGGAGGTAGCGGCTACACCTTC
clone size: NA; J gene: TRBJ2-1; D gene: TRBD2; V gene: TRBV9; CDR3 protein: CASSETSGTYNEQFF; CDR3 DNA: TGTGCCAGCAGCGAGACTAGCGGAACGTACAATGAGCAGTTCTTC
clone size: once; J gene: TRBJ2-2; D gene: NA; V gene: TRBV24-1; CDR3 protein: CATSDPEFASNTGELFF; CDR3 DNA: TGTGCCACCAGTGACCCCGAGTTCGCTTCGAACACCGGGGAGCTGTTTTTT
clone size: NA; J gene: TRBJ2-4; D gene: NA; V gene: TRBV15; CDR3 protein: CATSQQQPNIQYF; CDR3 DNA: TGTGCCACCAGCCAACAACAGCCAAACATTCAGTACTTC
clone size: NA; J gene: TRBJ1-6; D gene: NA; V gene: TRBV4-2; CDR3 protein: CASSPRAGAGSPLHF; CDR3 DNA: TGTGCCAGCAGCCCCCGAGCAGGCGCGGGTTCACCCCTCCACTTT
clone size: NA; J gene: TRBJ2-1; D gene: NA; V gene: TRBV18; CDR3 protein: CASSPRGTDLGEQFF; CDR3 DNA: TGTGCCAGCTCACCAAGGGGGACCGATTTGGGTGAGCAGTTCTTC
clone size: few; J gene: TRBJ2-5; D gene: TRBD1; V gene: TRBV2; CDR3 protein: CASSESGQGRETQYF; CDR3 DNA: TGTGCCAGCAGTGAATCGGGACAGGGTCGGGAGACCCAGTACTTC
clone size: once; J gene: TRBJ2-1; D gene: TRBD1; V gene: TRBV2; CDR3 protein: CASSGGTVQFF; CDR3 DNA: TGTGCCAGCAGTGGTGGGACAGTGCAGTTCTTC
clone size: NA; J gene: TRBJ2-6; D gene: NA; V gene: TRBV12-3/TRBV12-4; CDR3 protein: CASTQGGANVLTF; CDR3 DNA: TGTGCCAGCACCCAGGGAGGGGCCAACGTCCTGACTTTC
clone size: NA; J gene: TRBJ1-1; D gene: TRBD1; V gene: TRBV12-3/TRBV12-4; CDR3 protein: CASRDRESTEAFF; CDR3 DNA: TGTGCCAGCAGGGACAGGGAGAGCACTGAAGCTTTCTTT
clone size: once; J gene: TRBJ2-2; D gene: TRBD2; V gene: TRBV6-5; CDR3 protein: CASSQPGGAGELFF; CDR3 DNA: TGTGCCAGCAGTCAACCGGGAGGGGCCGGGGAGCTGTTTTTT
clone size: NA; J gene: TRBJ1-4; D gene: NA; V gene: TRBV7-9; CDR3 protein: CASSRMGPTNEKLFF; CDR3 DNA: TGTGCCAGCAGCAGGATGGGCCCAACTAATGAAAAACTGTTTTTT
clone size: few; J gene: TRBJ2-1; D gene: TRBD2; V gene: TRBV27; CDR3 protein: CASSLSAGTGWDEQFF; CDR3 DNA: TGTGCCAGCAGTTTGTCAGCGGGAACCGGTTGGGATGAGCAGTTCTTC
clone size: NA; J gene: TRBJ1-6; D gene: NA; V gene: TRBV7-3; CDR3 protein: CASSLDSFSPLHF; CDR3 DNA: TGTGCCAGCAGCCTGGACAGTTTTTCACCCCTCCACTTT
clone size: NA; J gene: TRBJ1-2; D gene: NA; V gene: TRBV6-5; CDR3 protein: CASSLEDGGYGYTF; CDR3 DNA: TGTGCCAGCAGTTTGGAGGACGGGGGCTATGGCTACACCTTC